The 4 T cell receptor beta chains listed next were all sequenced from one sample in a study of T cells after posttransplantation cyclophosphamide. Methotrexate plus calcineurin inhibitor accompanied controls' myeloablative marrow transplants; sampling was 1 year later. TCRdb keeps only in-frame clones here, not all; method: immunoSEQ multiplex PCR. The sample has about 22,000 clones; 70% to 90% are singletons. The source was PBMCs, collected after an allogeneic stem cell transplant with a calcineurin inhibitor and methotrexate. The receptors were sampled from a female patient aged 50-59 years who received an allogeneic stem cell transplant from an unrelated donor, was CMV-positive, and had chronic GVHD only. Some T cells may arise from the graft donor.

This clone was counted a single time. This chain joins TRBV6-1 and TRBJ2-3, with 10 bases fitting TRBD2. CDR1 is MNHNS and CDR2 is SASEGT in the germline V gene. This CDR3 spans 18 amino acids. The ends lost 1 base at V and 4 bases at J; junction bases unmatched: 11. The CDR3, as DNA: TGTGCCAGCAGTGAAGGGACTAGCGGTTGGAACGGGGCAGATACGCAGTATTTT. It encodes CASSEGTSGWNGADTQYF.

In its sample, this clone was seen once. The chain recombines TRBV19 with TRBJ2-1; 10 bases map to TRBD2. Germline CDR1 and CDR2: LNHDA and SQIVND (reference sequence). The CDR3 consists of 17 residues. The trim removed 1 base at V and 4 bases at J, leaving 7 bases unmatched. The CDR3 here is CASSIGTSGNPYNEQFF. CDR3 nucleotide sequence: TGTGCCAGTAGTATAGGGACTAGCGGAAACCCTTACAATGAGCAGTTCTTC.

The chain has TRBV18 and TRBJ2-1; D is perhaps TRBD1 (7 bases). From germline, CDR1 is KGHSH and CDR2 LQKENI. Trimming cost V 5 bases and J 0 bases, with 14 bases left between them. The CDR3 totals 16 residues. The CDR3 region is CASSAEGASSYNEQFF. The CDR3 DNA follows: TGTGCCAGCTCAGCGGAGGGGGCGAGCTCCTACAATGAGCAGTTCTTC.

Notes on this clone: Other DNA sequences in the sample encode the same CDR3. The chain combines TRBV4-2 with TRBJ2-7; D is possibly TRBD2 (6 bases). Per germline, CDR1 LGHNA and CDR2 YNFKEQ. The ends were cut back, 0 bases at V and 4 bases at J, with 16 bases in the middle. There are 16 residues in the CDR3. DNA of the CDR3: TGTGCCAGCAGCCAAGATCTGGAGGGAACAATTTACGAGCAGTACTTC. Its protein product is CASSQDLEGTIYEQYF.